Each of the 16 T cell receptor beta chains below was sequenced from the same sample in a study of blood T cell repertoires in COVID-19. TCRdb's table, derived via immunoSEQ multiplex PCR, lists solely in-frame clones and lacks some. This sample has 200,000 to 250,000 clones; approximately 81% occur once, and the top ten carry about 11%. Sequencing was performed on peripheral blood. The receptors derive from a woman of 80 years or more with COVID-19, enrolled during active disease.

The gene calls are TRBV12-3 or TRBV12-4 and TRBJ1-5; 7 bases align to TRBD1. Losses at the gene ends were 6 bases for V and 7 bases for J; bases not matched to a gene: 6. The CDR3 has 13 amino acids. CDR3 residues: CASSRQGRQPQHF. The CDR3 DNA reads as TGTGCCAGCAGCCGACAGGGCCGGCAGCCCCAGCATTTT.

The chain carries TRBV5-4 and TRBJ2-3; D possibly corresponds to TRBD2 (6 bases). Trimming left V 7 bases short and J 3 bases short, with 12 bases between. CDR3 length: 13 residues. Per germline, CDR1 SGHNT and CDR2 YYREEE (reference sequence). CDR3 loop: CASYSGTTDTQYF. DNA for the CDR3: TGTGCCAGCTATAGCGGAACAACAGATACGCAGTATTTT.

This clone was counted a single time. V usage is TRBV7-2 and J usage is TRBJ1-5; the D is unclear. Germline values: CDR1 SGHTA, CDR2 FQGNSA. The CDR3 contains 14 residues. Trimming removed 5 bases from V and 6 bases from J, with 14 bases in between. Written as DNA, the CDR3 is TGTGCCAGCAGCGCGGGTCGCGGACCTCAGCCCCAGCATTTT. Residues: CASSAGRGPQPQHF.

The chain employs TRBV25-1 and TRBJ1-1; D is possibly TRBD1 (5 bases). Trimming left V 7 bases short and J 1 base short, with 10 bases between. The CDR3 is made up of 13 amino acids. Germline assignment: CDR1 MGHDK and CDR2 SYGVNS. The CDR3 loop is CASKKGSNTEAFF. The CDR3 nucleotides are TGTGCCAGCAAAAAGGGGTCGAACACTGAAGCTTTCTTT.

This chain links TRBV5-6 with TRBJ2-1, with TRBD1 identical over 10 bases. J was trimmed by 7 bases and V by 0 bases; bases with no gene match: 4. Looked up from germline, CDR1 is SGHDT and CDR2 is YYEEEE. The CDR3 is made up of 15 amino acids. CDR3 in DNA: TGTGCCAGCAGCTTGGGACAGGGGGCAGGGAATGAGCAGTTCTTC. The encoded protein is CASSLGQGAGNEQFF.

In DNA, the CDR3 is TGTGCCAGCAGCTCACATATGAACACTGAAGCTTTCTTT. It translates to CASSSHMNTEAFF. The chain employs TRBV7-8 and TRBJ1-1; no reliable D call. The V end was cut by 4 bases, the J end by 0 bases, with 6 bases between. Germline lookup yields CDR1 SGHVS and CDR2 FQNEAQ. The CDR3 covers 13 residues.

The chain uses TRBV5-4 and TRBJ2-5; a weak D match, TRBD1 (6 bases). CDR1 SGHNT and CDR2 YYREEE come from the germline V gene (reference sequence). V was shortened by 0 bases and J by 7 bases, with 16 bases between the two germline ends. The CDR3 is 15 residues long. The CDR3 DNA is TGTGCCAGCAGCTTGGGGGGGACACCTGGGGTGACCCAGTACTTC. This gives the protein CASSLGGTPGVTQYF.

The V call is TRBV3-1 (or the pseudogene TRBV3-2), the J call TRBJ2-7; perhaps TRBD1 as D (6 bases). The ends were cut back, 1 base at V and 6 bases at J, with 10 bases in the middle. The CDR3 has 13 amino acids. Germline CDR1 and CDR2: LGHDT and YNNKEL (reference sequence). The CDR3 DNA reads TGTGCCAGCAGCCAAGTAGTGGGGGCCGAGCAGTACGTC. Translating gives CASSQVVGAEQYV.

The chain joins TRBV3-1 (or the pseudogene TRBV3-2) to TRBJ2-5; TRBD2 is a possible D gene (6 bases). Germline V gives CDR1 LGHDT, CDR2 YNNKEL (reference sequence). This CDR3 contains 15 residues. The germline V and J ends were trimmed by 4 bases and 3 bases, with 15 bases remaining between them. CDR3 residues: CASSLPGRTEETQYF. CDR3 DNA: TGTGCCAGCAGCCTTCCAGGGAGGACTGAAGAGACCCAGTACTTC.

The J gene is TRBJ2-1, the V gene TRBV27; the D gene is possibly TRBD1 (6 bases). There are 15 residues in the CDR3. Trimming removed 3 bases at V and 0 bases at J, with 9 bases between. Germline V gene data show CDR1 as MNHEY and CDR2 as SMNVEV (reference sequence). For the CDR3, the DNA is TGTGCCAGCAGTTTGGGCAGGGGCTCCTACAATGAGCAGTTCTTC. It encodes CASSLGRGSYNEQFF.

A single count supports this clone. The chain carries TRBV7-9 and TRBJ1-5; D remains ambiguous. Per germline, CDR1 SEHNR and CDR2 FQNEAQ (reference sequence). This CDR3 has 15 residues. V lost 5 bases to trimming and J lost 6 bases, with 17 bases between them. The CDR3 reads CASSVYGEGIQPQHF. Written as DNA, the CDR3 is TGTGCCAGCAGCGTGTACGGGGAAGGGATTCAGCCCCAGCATTTT.

This clone was seen just once. The chain has TRBV30 and TRBJ1-2; 9 nucleotides line up with TRBD1. V shed 3 bases and J 7 bases; nucleotides not matched to a gene: 6. Per the germline V gene, CDR1 is GTSNPN and CDR2 is SVGIG (reference sequence). The CDR3 length is 13 residues. CDR3 sequence: CAWRPGQGSGYTF. The CDR3, as DNA: TGTGCCTGGAGACCGGGACAGGGCTCTGGCTACACCTTC.

V gene TRBV27 combines with J gene TRBJ1-2; D perhaps matches TRBD1 (5 bases). With 5 bases removed from V and 4 bases from J, the gap between germline ends came to 17 bases. Germline V lookup: CDR1 MNHEY, CDR2 SMNVEV (reference sequence). The CDR3 is 15 residues long. The CDR3 coding sequence is TGTGCCAGCAGTGGAGGGGTCACGTGGGGCTATGGCTACACCTTC. Translated, it gives CASSGGVTWGYGYTF.

The chain uses TRBV3-1 (or the pseudogene TRBV3-2) and TRBJ2-3; D may be TRBD1 (5 bases). V was trimmed by 6 bases and J by 0 bases, leaving 16 bases between them. This CDR3 comprises 16 residues. Germline CDR1 and CDR2: LGHDT and YNNKEL (reference sequence). The CDR3: CASSRFDRSSTDTQYF. CDR3 DNA sequence: TGTGCCAGCAGTCGATTCGACAGATCTAGCACAGATACGCAGTATTTT.

This clone was found once. The chain links TRBV5-1 to TRBJ2-5, with D perhaps TRBD1 (8 bases). Trimming took 4 bases from V and 3 from J, leaving 19 bases between them. Germline-derived CDR1 and CDR2 are SGHRS and YFSETQ. The CDR3 runs 16 residues. CDR3 protein: CASSGRTGRVEETQYF. CDR3 in DNA: TGCGCCAGCAGCGGGAGGACAGGGAGGGTCGAAGAGACCCAGTACTTC.

V gene TRBV4-2 combines with J gene TRBJ1-2; unclear D gene. Germline assignment: CDR1 LGHNA and CDR2 YNFKEQ. The V and J ends lost 4 bases and 0 bases respectively, with 15 bases between them. This CDR3 spans 16 amino acids. The DNA of the CDR3 is TGTGCCAGCAGCCTAGAAACAGTGGGAGCTAACTATGGCTACACCTTC. Amino acid sequence: CASSLETVGANYGYTF.